This section outlines one TCR beta chain sequence together with its context. Between the trimmed V and J ends, which lost 0 bases and 0 bases, there was a span of 12 bases. CDR1 is LGHNA, CDR2 YSLEER, per germline. There are 16 residues in the CDR3. The sample is drawn from a study of blood T cell repertoires in COVID-19. Repertoires were generated with immunoSEQ multiplex PCR, while TCRdb's copy carries only in-frame clones and drops some. This table has more than 45,000 clones, 85% to 95% appearing once. Material for sequencing was peripheral blood. This TCR was recovered from a woman aged 80 or over with acute or convalescent COVID-19. This chain links TRBV4-3 with TRBJ2-7; D unresolved. The CDR3 sequence: CASSQDMRDNSYEQYF. CDR3 nucleotides: TGCGCCAGCAGCCAAGATATGCGCGATAACTCCTACGAGCAGTACTTC.